Below, 13 T cell receptor beta chains from the same sample are listed, as sequenced in a study of CD8 T cells in Susac syndrome. Random hexamers were used to reverse transcribe 0.5 to 1 ug of RNA. TCRdb called the immunoSEQ multiplex PCR reads again in MiXCR, with one record for every CDR3 protein. The repertoire holds about 94,000 distinct CDR3 sequences, with roughly 94% as singletons. The sample taken for sequencing was CD4+ T cells from PBMCs. The source is a human donor with Susac syndrome.

This chain uses TRBV6-6 with TRBJ2-1, with D perhaps matching TRBD2 (5 bases). The CDR3 contains 16 residues. Between the trimmed V and J ends, which lost 0 bases and 5 bases, there was a span of 14 bases. Per the germline V gene, CDR1 is MNHNY and CDR2 is SVGAGI (reference sequence). The CDR3 here is CASSYSLGAVNNEQFF. As DNA, the CDR3 is TGTGCCAGCAGTTACTCGTTGGGAGCGGTGAACAATGAGCAGTTCTTC.

The chain joins TRBV5-1 to TRBJ1-5; D ambiguous. Looked up from germline, CDR1 is SGHRS and CDR2 is YFSETQ. The CDR3 is 15 residues long. Trimming removed 1 base at V and 3 bases at J, with 11 bases between. The CDR3 here is CASSLLEGINQPQHF. The DNA for the CDR3 is TGCGCCAGCAGCTTGCTTGAGGGAATCAATCAGCCCCAGCATTTT.

The gene calls are TRBV29-1 and TRBJ1-1; D perhaps matches TRBD1 (6 bases). The CDR3 has 14 residues. Germline V gene data show CDR1 as SQVTM and CDR2 as ANQGSEA. Trimming shortened V by 4 bases and J by 3 bases, and 15 bases separated the two germline ends. This CDR3 reads CSVGTAYKDTEAFF. In nucleotides, the CDR3 is TGCAGCGTTGGGACAGCCTACAAGGACACTGAAGCTTTCTTT. Full variable domain (missing parts from reference TRBV29-1 and TRBJ1-1): SAVISQKPSRDICQRGTSLTIQCQVDSQVTMMFWYRQQPGQSLTLIATANQGSEATYESGFVIDKFPISRPNLTFSTLTVSNMSPEDSSIYLCSVGTAYKDTEAFFGQGTRLTVV.

The CDR3 protein is CASKQTGPNQPQHF. The CDR3 DNA follows: TGTGCCAGCAAACAGACCGGCCCAAATCAGCCCCAGCATTTT. The chain carries TRBV25-1 and TRBJ1-5; D not resolved. Germline-derived CDR1 and CDR2 are MGHDK and SYGVNS. The V end was cut by 7 bases, the J end by 4 bases, with 14 bases between. The length of the CDR3 is 14 residues.

The V gene is TRBV19, the J gene TRBJ1-5; D gene unclear. The V gene lost 4 bases and the J gene lost 0 bases, with 7 bases spanning the gap. Germline CDR1 reads LNHDA; CDR2 reads SQIVND (reference sequence). The CDR3 loop spans 14 amino acids. Here the CDR3 reads CASSRDYSNQPQHF. In DNA form, the CDR3 reads TGTGCCAGTAGTAGGGATTATAGCAATCAGCCCCAGCATTTT.

The V gene is TRBV3-1, the J gene TRBJ1-6, with D maybe TRBD1 (5 bases). CDR3 length: 15 residues. Between the trimmed V and J ends, which lost 4 bases and 7 bases, there was a span of 14 bases. Germline CDR1 and CDR2: LGHDT and YNNKEL (reference sequence). CDR3: CASSLTDSPNSPLHF. The CDR3 nucleotides read TGTGCCAGCAGCCTTACCGACAGCCCAAATTCACCCCTCCACTTT.

The chain employs TRBV20-1 and TRBJ1-5; D remains unclear. V lost 3 bases and J 1 base, leaving 4 bases between the germline ends. The CDR3 extends over 12 amino acids. Per the germline V gene, CDR1 is DFQATT and CDR2 is SNEGSKA (reference sequence). The CDR3 sequence: CSARPSNQPQHF. The CDR3 coding sequence is TGCAGTGCTAGGCCCAGCAATCAGCCCCAGCATTTT.

This clonotype was found a few times. The chain uses TRBV5-4 and TRBJ2-3; D not resolved. This CDR3 comprises 15 residues. Trimming cost V 0 bases and J 0 bases, with 8 bases left between them. Per the germline V gene, CDR1 is SGHNT and CDR2 is YYREEE (reference sequence). For the CDR3, the DNA is TGTGCCAGCAGCTTGGACGGAGCTAGCACAGATACGCAGTATTTT. It yields the protein CASSLDGASTDTQYF.

The genes are TRBV5-1 and TRBJ2-6; D is possibly TRBD1 or TRBD2 (5 bases each). Trimming took off 0 bases at V and 0 bases at J, with 7 bases between the two ends. The CDR3 covers 16 residues. Germline CDR1 reads SGHRS; CDR2 reads YFSETQ. The CDR3 protein is CASSLAGTSGANVLTF. The CDR3, as DNA: TGCGCCAGCAGCTTGGCCGGGACCTCTGGGGCCAACGTCCTGACTTTC. The whole variable domain, remainder taken from reference TRBV5-1 and TRBJ2-6, is KAGVTQTPRYLIKTRGQQVTLSCSPISGHRSVSWYQQTPGQGLQFLFEYFSETQRNKGNFPGRFSGRQFSNSRSEMNVSTLELGDSALYLCASSLAGTSGANVLTFGAGSRLTVL.

The count of this clonotype is one. The chain recombines TRBV20-1 with TRBJ1-1; 7 positions agree with TRBD1. Germline V gene sequence: CDR1 DFQATT, CDR2 SNEGSKA (reference sequence). The CDR3 has 16 residues. The ends lost 3 bases at V and 1 base at J; junction bases unmatched: 11. CDR3 in amino acids: CSARDRTGKKNTEAFF. The CDR3 bases are TGCAGTGCTAGGGATAGGACAGGAAAAAAGAACACTGAAGCTTTCTTT.

The chain joins TRBV18 to TRBJ1-5, with D maybe TRBD1 (5 bases). Between the trimmed V and J ends, which lost 3 bases and 0 bases, there was a span of 9 bases. Looked up from germline, CDR1 is KGHSH and CDR2 is LQKENI. CDR3 length equals 15 residues. The CDR3 region is CASSPGTDSNQPQHF. The CDR3, as DNA: TGTGCCAGCTCACCCGGGACGGATAGCAATCAGCCCCAGCATTTT.

Here the CDR3 DNA reads TGCAGCGTCCGGTCCGGAGGTTACGAGCAGTACTTC. It yields the protein CSVRSGGYEQYF. The genes are TRBV29-1 and TRBJ2-7; maybe TRBD2 (5 bases). The V end was cut by 6 bases, the J end by 4 bases, with 13 bases between. CDR1 is SQVTM and CDR2 is ANQGSEA in the germline V gene. The CDR3 is 12 amino acids.

V gene TRBV11-2 combines with J gene TRBJ2-1; TRBD1 matches at 9 bases. There are 15 residues in the CDR3. After removal of 1 base from V and 9 bases from J, the junction contained 7 bases not matched to a gene. CDR1 and CDR2 from the germline V gene are SGHAT and FQNNGV. The CDR3 region has the DNA TGTGCCAGCAGCTTAGCCCGGACAGGGGCGAGTGAGCAGTTCTTC. Translating gives CASSLARTGASEQFF.